Given below is one T cell receptor beta chain in context. The target antigen is unknown. The sample comes from a study of cytomegalovirus exposure and HLA in healthy donors. Whole-study findings and limits: Follow-up analysis later connected one missense variant in DCLRE1C with trimming of TCR beta V- and J-genes. Some TCR beta chains (roughly 160 of them) were listed as cytomegalovirus-associated.

The PCR contained 60 Vbeta and 13 Jbeta primers. Clones were read by immunoSEQ multiplex PCR, and TCRdb kept only the in-frame ones, dropping some. The data show 150,000 or so clones, with approximately 73% seen just once and 1.5% to 2% held by the top ten. With 4 bases clipped from V and 3 bases from J, the junction kept 9 bases outside the gene matches. From germline, CDR1 is LGHNA and CDR2 YSLEER. The CDR3 runs 16 residues. The sample consisted of PBMCs. The gene calls are TRBV4-3 and TRBJ2-3; 8 nucleotides align to TRBD2. The receptor comes from a woman younger than 30 in good health and CMV-seronegative. The CDR3 sequence is CASSPLAGRLTDTQYF. The DNA for the CDR3 is TGCGCCAGCAGCCCATTAGCGGGAAGGTTGACAGATACGCAGTATTTT.